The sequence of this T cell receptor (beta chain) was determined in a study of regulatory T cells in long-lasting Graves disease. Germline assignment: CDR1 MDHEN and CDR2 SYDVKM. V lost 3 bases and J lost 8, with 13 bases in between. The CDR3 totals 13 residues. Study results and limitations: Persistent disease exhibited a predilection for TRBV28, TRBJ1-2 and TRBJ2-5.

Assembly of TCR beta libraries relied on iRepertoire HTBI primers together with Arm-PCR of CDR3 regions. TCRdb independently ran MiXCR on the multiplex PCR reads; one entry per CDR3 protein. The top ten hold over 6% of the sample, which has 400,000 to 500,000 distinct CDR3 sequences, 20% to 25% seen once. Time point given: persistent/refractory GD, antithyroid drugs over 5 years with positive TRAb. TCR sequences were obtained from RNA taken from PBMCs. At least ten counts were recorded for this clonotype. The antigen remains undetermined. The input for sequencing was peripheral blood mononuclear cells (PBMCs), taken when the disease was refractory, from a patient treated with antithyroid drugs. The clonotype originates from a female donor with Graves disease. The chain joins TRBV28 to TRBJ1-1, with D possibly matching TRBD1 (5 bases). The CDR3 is CASSFGRASEAFF. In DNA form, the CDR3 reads TGTGCCAGCAGTTTCGGCAGGGCGTCAGAAGCTTTCTTT.